Below, 28 T cell receptor beta chains from the same sample are listed, as sequenced in a study of blood T cell repertoires in COVID-19. Produced via immunoSEQ multiplex PCR; TCRdb's table is partial and in-frame only. The sample lists about 400,000 clones, 88% occurring once. The sequenced material came from PBMCs or T cells enriched from blood (not recorded which). All receptors derive from a woman aged 40 to 50 with acute COVID-19.

This chain links TRBV10-2 with TRBJ1-2; 7 positions match TRBD1. Germline CDR1 is WSHSY and CDR2 is SAAADI. The CDR3 covers 16 residues. With 3 bases clipped from V and 2 bases from J, the junction kept 9 bases outside the gene matches. Written as DNA, the CDR3 is TGCGCCAGCAGTGACCTGCGAGGGACAGAGAACTATGGCTACACCTTC. It yields the protein CASSDLRGTENYGYTF.

This chain uses TRBV9 with TRBJ2-1, with 8 bases aligning to TRBD2. This CDR3 comprises 14 residues. From germline, CDR1 is SGDLS and CDR2 YYNGEE. The V segment lost 4 bases and the J segment 5 bases; nucleotides outside the gene matches: 5. CDR3 sequence: CASSLSGGHNEQFF. The CDR3 region has the DNA TGTGCCAGCAGCCTAAGCGGGGGTCACAATGAGCAGTTCTTC.

V gene TRBV19 combines with J gene TRBJ2-7; 10 bases align to TRBD1. V was pared by 4 bases and J by 4 bases, with 4 bases of the junction left unmatched. Germline V lookup: CDR1 LNHDA, CDR2 SQIVND (reference sequence). The CDR3 has 14 amino acids. The chain's CDR3 is CASSTTGGAYEQYF. CDR3 DNA sequence: TGTGCCAGTAGTACGACAGGGGGCGCTTACGAGCAGTACTTC.

This clone was counted a single time. J is TRBJ1-2 and V is TRBV25-1; TRBD1 might be the D (6 bases). This CDR3 is built from 14 residues. From germline, CDR1 is MGHDK and CDR2 SYGVNS. V lost 6 bases and J lost 5, with 16 bases in between. CDR3 in amino acids: CASRPRTERYGYTF. CDR3 bases: TGTGCCAGCAGACCCCGGACAGAACGGTATGGCTACACCTTC.

The chain employs TRBV4-1 and TRBJ2-1; D may be TRBD2 (5 bases). The CDR3 is 14 residues long. Germline values: CDR1 MGHRA, CDR2 YSYEKL. V lost 4 bases and J 3 bases, leaving 10 bases between the germline ends. In DNA form, the CDR3 reads TGCGCCAGCAGCCCAGGACTTGTCTACAATGAGCAGTTCTTC. This encodes CASSPGLVYNEQFF.

J is TRBJ2-7 and V is TRBV5-4, with a weak D call TRBD1 (5 bases). This CDR3 is 11 amino acids long. Germline V CDR1 and CDR2: SGHNT, YYREEE (reference sequence). The V end was cut by 5 bases, the J end by 7 bases, with 10 bases between. The CDR3 reads CASRESGEQYF. In DNA form, the CDR3 reads TGTGCCAGCAGGGAATCAGGGGAGCAGTACTTC.

This sequence joins TRBV19 and TRBJ2-7, with 10 bases fitting TRBD1. V gave up 5 bases and J gave up 5 bases; unmatched junction bases: 6. Germline V CDR1 and CDR2: LNHDA, SQIVND (reference sequence). The CDR3 length is 14 residues. The DNA for the CDR3 is TGTGCCAGTAGTTCTGACAGGGGGCGCCACGAGCAGTACTTC. It translates to CASSSDRGRHEQYF.

V is TRBV9 and J is TRBJ2-2; D might be TRBD2 (6 bases). The germline V gene has CDR1 SGDLS and CDR2 YYNGEE. V dropped 0 bases and J dropped 6 bases, with 18 bases sitting between them. CDR3 length equals 17 residues. CDR3 sequence (DNA): TGTGCCAGCAGCGTAGCGGGCGTGGGGGGTTTCCCCGGGGAGCTGTTTTTT. Protein: CASSVAGVGGFPGELFF. Variable domain in full (rest from reference TRBV9 and TRBJ2-2): DSGVTQTPKHLITATGQRVTLRCSPRSGDLSVYWYQQSLDQGLQFLIQYYNGEERAKGNILERFSAQQFPDLHSELNLSSLELGDSALYFCASSVAGVGGFPGELFFGEGSRLTVL.

The chain links TRBV27 to TRBJ2-2, with TRBD1 matching 8 bases. This CDR3 has 13 amino acids. Germline values: CDR1 MNHEY, CDR2 SMNVEV (reference sequence). V lost 6 bases to trimming and J lost 6 bases; unmatched junction nucleotides: 3. This CDR3 reads CASRLTGAGELFF. The CDR3 DNA reads TGTGCCAGCAGACTGACAGGGGCCGGGGAGCTGTTTTTT.

This clone was observed once. The V call is TRBV6-4, the J call TRBJ1-2; a possible D gene is TRBD1 (6 bases). Germline lookup yields CDR1 MRHNA and CDR2 SNTAGT. The CDR3 length is 14 residues. Trimming took 1 base from V and 7 from J, leaving 13 bases between them. The CDR3 bases are TGTGCCAGCAGTGACTTTTCAGGGGTCGGTGGCTACACCTTC. Translation gives CASSDFSGVGGYTF.

The chain has TRBV19 and TRBJ1-3; D might be TRBD1 (5 bases). Trimming stripped 5 bases from V and 0 bases from J, with 11 bases between. The CDR3 length is 15 residues. The germline CDR1 and CDR2 sequences are LNHDA and SQIVND (reference sequence). CDR3 in DNA: TGTGCCAGTAGTCCGGGACTAAGCTCTGGAAACACCATATATTTT. Its protein product is CASSPGLSSGNTIYF.

The chain recombines TRBV5-1 with TRBJ1-2; tentative D call: TRBD1 (6 bases). This CDR3 has 15 residues. Germline values: CDR1 SGHRS, CDR2 YFSETQ. Trimming pared 4 bases from V and 9 bases from J, leaving 22 bases between. The CDR3: CASSQNTHRERSYTF. In DNA, the CDR3 is TGCGCCAGCAGCCAAAATACCCACAGGGAAAGGAGCTACACCTTC.

V and J are TRBV9 and TRBJ2-2; the D gene is possibly TRBD2 (5 bases). The CDR3 has 18 residues. CDR1 and CDR2 from the germline V gene are SGDLS and YYNGEE. Trimming took 4 bases from V and 4 from J, leaving 23 bases between them. CDR3 sequence reads: CASSPRRLADTFTGELFF. CDR3 DNA: TGTGCCAGCAGCCCGAGGAGGTTGGCAGACACTTTCACCGGGGAGCTGTTTTTT. Filled out from reference TRBV9 and TRBJ2-2, the complete variable domain reads DSGVTQTPKHLITATGQRVTLRCSPRSGDLSVYWYQQSLDQGLQFLIQYYNGEERAKGNILERFSAQQFPDLHSELNLSSLELGDSALYFCASSPRRLADTFTGELFFGEGSRLTVL.

The rearrangement uses TRBV6-7 and TRBJ1-2; D unclear. TRBV6-7 is filed as an ORF, its function uncertain. Trimming removed 9 bases from V and 0 bases from J, with 8 bases in between. This CDR3 spans 12 amino acids. CDR3 DNA sequence: TGTGCCAGGGACTCGGCTAACTATGGCTACACCTTC. Translation: CARDSANYGYTF.

This clone was counted between two and nine times. The chain employs TRBV4-1 and TRBJ1-2; tentatively, D is TRBD1 (5 bases). The CDR3 consists of 15 residues. The V gene's germline CDR1 is MGHRA and CDR2 YSYEKL. V lost 0 bases and J 8 bases, leaving 16 bases between the germline ends. In DNA, the CDR3 is TGCGCCAGCAGCCAAGAACAGGCGCCCAATGGAGGCTACACCTTC. Its protein product is CASSQEQAPNGGYTF.

This clone was counted a few times. V gene TRBV6-2 or TRBV6-3 combines with J gene TRBJ1-3, with D perhaps matching TRBD1 (5 bases). The CDR3 consists of 14 residues. The V gene's germline CDR1 is MNHEY and CDR2 SVGEGT. V was pared by 5 bases and J by 0 bases, with 8 bases between. DNA for the CDR3: TGTGCCAGCAGTCCAGGGTTCTCTGGAAACACCATATATTTT. The encoded protein is CASSPGFSGNTIYF.

This clone came up once. The gene calls are TRBV6-1 and TRBJ1-6, with TRBD1 as a possible D gene (6 bases). CDR1 MNHNS and CDR2 SASEGT come from the germline V gene. This CDR3 is built from 17 residues. Trimming left V 1 base short and J 0 bases short, with 10 bases between. The CDR3 protein is CASSEGGQSSYNSPLHF. DNA of the CDR3: TGTGCCAGCAGTGAAGGGGGACAAAGCTCCTATAATTCACCCCTCCACTTT.

This chain joins TRBV9 and TRBJ2-7; 7 nucleotides match TRBD1. The CDR3 consists of 16 residues. The J segment lost 3 bases and the V segment lost 4 bases, leaving 13 bases of the junction unmatched. The germline V gene encodes CDR1 SGDLS and CDR2 YYNGEE. The DNA of the CDR3 is TGTGCCAGCAGCCCACGTCCGACAGGGTCCGGCTACGAGCAGTACTTC. Protein sequence: CASSPRPTGSGYEQYF. Full variable domain (outside the CDR3, taken from reference TRBV9 and TRBJ2-7): DSGVTQTPKHLITATGQRVTLRCSPRSGDLSVYWYQQSLDQGLQFLIQYYNGEERAKGNILERFSAQQFPDLHSELNLSSLELGDSALYFCASSPRPTGSGYEQYFGPGTRLTVT.

Points on this clone: Different DNA sequences within this sample yield the same CDR3. CDR3 amino acids: CASSIGGRNTEAFF. In nucleotides, the CDR3 is TGTGCCAGTAGTATTGGAGGGAGGAACACTGAAGCTTTCTTT. The chain recombines TRBV19 with TRBJ1-1; D remains ambiguous. V was clipped by 3 bases and J by 1 base, with 9 bases between them. Looked up from germline, CDR1 is LNHDA and CDR2 is SQIVND (reference sequence). This CDR3 has 14 amino acids.

The chain employs TRBV29-1 and TRBJ1-2, with D possibly being TRBD1 (6 bases). Germline loops: CDR1 SQVTM, CDR2 ANQGSEA. Trimming removed 1 base from V and 7 bases from J, with 13 bases in between. This CDR3 contains 13 residues. CDR3 nucleotide sequence: TGCAGCGTTGAAGTTGTGCGGGGGGCTGGCTACACCTTC. Residues: CSVEVVRGAGYTF.

J is TRBJ1-2 and V is TRBV2; the match to TRBD1 covers 7 bases. The CDR3 is 15 amino acids. Germline-derived CDR1 and CDR2 are SNHLY and FYNNEI. Trimming took 5 bases from V and 4 from J; bases not matched to a gene: 10. The CDR3 sequence is CASSSRWGQFYGYTF. For the CDR3, the DNA is TGTGCCAGCAGTTCCAGATGGGGACAGTTCTATGGCTACACCTTC.

The chain combines TRBV25-1 with TRBJ2-5; 12 bases align to TRBD2. The CDR3 covers 16 residues. Germline trimming cut 1 base from V and 4 bases from J; bases unmatched to any gene: 4. The germline V gene has CDR1 MGHDK and CDR2 SYGVNS. The CDR3 reads CASSEFTSGGRETQYF. CDR3 sequence (DNA): TGTGCCAGCAGTGAATTCACTAGCGGGGGGAGAGAGACCCAGTACTTC.

V usage is TRBV5-1 and J usage is TRBJ2-5; D call uncertain. V lost 0 bases to trimming and J lost 2 bases, with 5 bases between them. CDR1 and CDR2 (germline): SGHRS, YFSETQ. The CDR3 covers 13 residues. CDR3 amino acids: CASSLAPQETQYF. The CDR3, as DNA: TGCGCCAGCAGCTTGGCCCCTCAAGAGACCCAGTACTTC.

This clone was picked up one time. The chain couples TRBV6-1 to TRBJ1-2; tentative D call: TRBD1 (5 bases). Germline-derived CDR1 and CDR2 are MNHNS and SASEGT. The CDR3 is 15 amino acids. Trimming cost V 2 bases and J 0 bases, with 10 bases left between them. CDR3 amino acids: CASSEYGGSNYGYTF. For the CDR3, the DNA is TGTGCCAGCAGTGAATACGGGGGATCTAACTATGGCTACACCTTC.

This chain connects TRBV18 to TRBJ2-7; possible D gene TRBD2, 7 bases. The ends were cut back, 4 bases at V and 0 bases at J, with 16 bases in the middle. The CDR3 loop spans 16 amino acids. The germline gives CDR1 KGHSH, CDR2 LQKENI. CDR3 in DNA: TGTGCCAGCTCACGAGAGGGGGGGAGGAGCTCCTACGAGCAGTACTTC. This codes for CASSREGGRSSYEQYF.

This sequence joins TRBV9 and TRBJ1-6; maybe TRBD1 (5 bases). The germline CDR1 and CDR2 sequences are SGDLS and YYNGEE. V was clipped by 0 bases and J by 8 bases, with 12 bases between them. The CDR3 length is 15 residues. CDR3 nucleotide sequence: TGTGCCAGCAGCGTAGGAGGAAGGGGTGATTCACCCCTCCACTTT. Amino acid sequence: CASSVGGRGDSPLHF. Based on the CDR3 plus reference TRBV9 and TRBJ1-6, the full variable domain is DSGVTQTPKHLITATGQRVTLRCSPRSGDLSVYWYQQSLDQGLQFLIQYYNGEERAKGNILERFSAQQFPDLHSELNLSSLELGDSALYFCASSVGGRGDSPLHFGNGTRLTVT.

The chain has TRBV6-5 and TRBJ2-7, with a tentative D call TRBD1 (6 bases). The CDR3 has 14 residues. The V gene lost 6 bases and the J gene lost 5 bases, with 17 bases spanning the gap. The germline gives CDR1 MNHEY, CDR2 SVGAGI. CDR3 sequence: CASSPIGTLDEQYF. The DNA of the CDR3 is TGTGCCAGCAGCCCCATCGGGACATTGGACGAGCAGTACTTC.

The V and J genes are TRBV10-3 and TRBJ2-5, with D possibly being TRBD1 (7 bases). CDR3 size: 16 residues. Germline assignment: CDR1 ENHRY and CDR2 SYGVKD. V was clipped by 10 bases and J by 2 bases, with 23 bases between them. CDR3 sequence (DNA): TGTGCCACCCAAGCCCCAGGGGGGCGACATCAAGAGACCCAGTACTTC. This encodes CATQAPGGRHQETQYF.